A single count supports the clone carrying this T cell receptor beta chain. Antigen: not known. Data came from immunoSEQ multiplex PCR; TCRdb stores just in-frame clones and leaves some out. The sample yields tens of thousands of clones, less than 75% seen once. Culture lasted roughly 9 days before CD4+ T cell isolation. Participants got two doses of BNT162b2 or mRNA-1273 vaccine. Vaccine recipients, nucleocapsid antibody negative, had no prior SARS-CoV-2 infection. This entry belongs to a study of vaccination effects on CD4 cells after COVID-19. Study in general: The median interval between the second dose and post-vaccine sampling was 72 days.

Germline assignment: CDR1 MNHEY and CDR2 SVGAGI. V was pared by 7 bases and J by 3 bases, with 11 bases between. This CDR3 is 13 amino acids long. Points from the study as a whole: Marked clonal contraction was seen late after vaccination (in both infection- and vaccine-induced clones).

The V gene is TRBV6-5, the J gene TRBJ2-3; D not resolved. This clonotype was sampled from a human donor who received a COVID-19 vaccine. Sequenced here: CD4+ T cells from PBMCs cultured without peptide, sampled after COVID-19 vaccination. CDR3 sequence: CASIPVGTDTQYF. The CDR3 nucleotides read TGTGCCAGCATACCAGTAGGGACAGATACGCAGTATTTT.